This T cell receptor beta chain is from a study of blood T cell repertoires in COVID-19. Study as a whole: The United States, Italy and Spain provided the acute and convalescent COVID-19 samples. PBMCs, B-cell-depleted T cells, or T cells provided the cDNA or gDNA that made up the material.

Germline values: CDR1 LNHDA, CDR2 SQIVND (reference sequence). Trimming shortened V by 2 bases and J by 5 bases, and 12 bases separated the two germline ends. The CDR3 loop spans 14 amino acids. Methods used by the authors: The authors estimated nucleated cell counts from reference gene primer amplification. Measured with immunoSEQ multiplex PCR; TCRdb has only the in-frame clones, and not every one. V, J and clone size reflect that table, while D and trimming were determined from the DNA. The table includes about 140,000 clones, about 86% detected once. This sequence originates from a woman in her fifties or sixties with acute or convalescent COVID-19. The chain recombines TRBV19 with TRBJ1-2; D is possibly TRBD1 (5 bases). The sequencing sample was made of peripheral blood. CDR3 sequence: CASSIQGAGYGYTF. CDR3 bases: TGTGCCAGTAGTATACAAGGGGCAGGTTATGGCTACACCTTC.